What follows are 24 T cell receptor beta chains derived from one specimen sequenced in a study of identical twins. A single record per CDR3 protein comes from TCRdb applying MiXCR to the 5' RACE reads. The sample shows about 240,000 distinct CDR3 sequences, roughly 10% of them seen only once. The sequenced sample consisted of memory T cells sorted from blood. The receptors were gathered from a man aged 50-59 years in good health.

The table lists this clonotype with many counts. The chain links TRBV6-5 to TRBJ2-7, with 8 nucleotides matching TRBD1. The CDR3 spans 16 residues. CDR1 MNHEY and CDR2 SVGAGI come from the germline V gene. J was trimmed by 5 bases and V by 0 bases; bases with no gene match: 9. The chain's CDR3 is CASSYSRQGLGNEQYF. DNA of the CDR3: TGTGCCAGCAGTTACTCCCGACAGGGGTTAGGGAACGAGCAGTACTTC.

This clonotype has ten or more counts. The chain carries TRBV14 and TRBJ1-1; D is unresolved. V was cut by 3 bases and J by 2 bases, with 10 bases left in between. The V gene's germline CDR1 is SGHDN and CDR2 FVKESK. The CDR3 sequence is 14 residues long. CDR3 sequence reads: CASSHRLGNTEAFF. CDR3 DNA: TGTGCCAGCAGCCATCGACTGGGAAACACTGAAGCTTTCTTT.

Notes on this clonotype: This may be a read error, as it is one base from a much larger clone. V gene TRBV24-1 combines with J gene TRBJ1-4, with no clear D. This CDR3 has 14 amino acids. V was shortened by 4 bases and J by 8 bases, with 13 bases between the two germline ends. CDR1 is KGHDR, CDR2 SFDVKD, per germline. This CDR3 reads CATSEVRAREKLFF. The CDR3 region has the DNA TGTGCCACCAGTGAAGTCCGGGCAAGAGAAAAACTGTTTTTT.

The CDR3, as DNA: TGTGCCAGCAGTTTCTCCGATCAGCCCCAGCATTTT. Amino acid sequence: CASSFSDQPQHF. The chain is built from TRBV28 and TRBJ1-5; D uncertain. V shed 3 bases and J shed 5 bases, with 5 bases lying between them. Germline CDR1 MDHEN, CDR2 SYDVKM. This CDR3 spans 12 amino acids.

For this clonotype: One junction end does not reproduce the germline sequence, and a read error may be involved. The V call is TRBV4-1, the J call TRBJ2-1; 13 bases line up with TRBD2. The CDR3 runs to 17 residues. Germline V gene data show CDR1 as MGHRA and CDR2 as YSYEKL. CDR3 nucleotides: TGCGCCAGCAGTCAAGGACTAGCGGGAGTGACCCACAATGAGCAGTTCTTC. Its translation: CASSQGLAGVTHNEQFF.

The chain couples TRBV2 to TRBJ2-5; TRBD1 agrees at 9 bases. This CDR3 contains 14 residues. J was trimmed by 4 bases and V by 2 bases; bases with no gene match: 2. Germline V lookup: CDR1 SNHLY, CDR2 FYNNEI. Here the CDR3 reads CASSEYRGRETQYF. CDR3 nucleotides: TGTGCCAGCAGTGAATACAGGGGGCGAGAGACCCAGTACTTC.

This clonotype came up many times. The chain uses TRBV10-3 and TRBJ2-1, with D perhaps TRBD1 (6 bases). The CDR3 totals 15 residues. Germline CDR1 ENHRY, CDR2 SYGVKD. Trimming cost V 2 bases and J 5 bases, with 13 bases left between them. The CDR3 sequence: CAISEVSGVNNEQFF. The CDR3 DNA reads TGTGCCATCAGTGAGGTTTCAGGGGTGAACAATGAGCAGTTCTTC.

This clonotype has just a few counts. V and J are TRBV11-1 and TRBJ1-4; weak D call: TRBD1 (5 bases). Between the trimmed V and J ends, which lost 3 bases and 5 bases, there was a span of 10 bases. Per germline, CDR1 SGHAT and CDR2 FQDESV (reference sequence). This CDR3 has 14 residues. CDR3 protein: CASSFGTGNEKLFF. The DNA for the CDR3 is TGTGCCAGCAGCTTTGGGACGGGAAATGAAAAACTGTTTTTT. Complete variable domain (other parts from reference TRBV11-1 and TRBJ1-4): EAEVAQSPRYKITEKSQAVAFWCDPISGHATLYWYRQILGQGPELLVQFQDESVVDDSQLPKDRFSAERLKGVDSTLKIQPAELGDSAMYLCASSFGTGNEKLFFGSGTQLSVL.

This clonotype came up many times. The CDR3 protein is CASSNRVSTDTQYF. CDR3 bases: TGCGCCAGCAGCAATAGGGTTAGCACAGATACGCAGTATTTT. The V gene is TRBV5-1, the J gene TRBJ2-3; D not certain. The CDR3 totals 14 residues. The germline V gene encodes CDR1 SGHRS and CDR2 YFSETQ. The ends were cut back, 4 bases at V and 0 bases at J, with 9 bases in the middle.

The V call is TRBV5-6, the J call TRBJ2-3; no firm D call. CDR3 length: 14 amino acids. The V gene lost 2 bases and the J gene lost 3 bases, with 10 bases spanning the gap. Per the germline V gene, CDR1 is SGHDT and CDR2 is YYEEEE. DNA for the CDR3: TGTGCCAGCAGCTTTCTGTATGGGACAGATACGCAGTATTTT. Translating it yields CASSFLYGTDTQYF.

The sample holds many counts of this clonotype. The chain links TRBV30 to TRBJ1-2, with unresolved D. The germline V gene has CDR1 GTSNPN and CDR2 SVGIG (reference sequence). Deletions cut 1 base from V and 0 bases from J, with 9 bases between. The CDR3 sequence is 14 residues long. The CDR3 sequence is CAWSDRLANYGYTF. The CDR3 DNA reads as TGTGCCTGGAGTGATCGACTCGCTAACTATGGCTACACCTTC.

The sample holds many counts of this clonotype. DNA of the CDR3: TGTGCCAGCAGCTTAGATGTCACGGGCAATGAGCAGTTCTTC. This encodes CASSLDVTGNEQFF. The chain links TRBV7-2 to TRBJ2-1, with D unresolved. CDR1 is SGHTA, CDR2 FQGNSA, per germline. This CDR3 comprises 14 residues. Trimming took 1 base from V and 6 from J, leaving 10 bases between them.

This clonotype was seen ten or more times. The chain uses TRBV20-1 and TRBJ2-1; the match to TRBD1 covers 8 bases. Germline V gene data show CDR1 as DFQATT and CDR2 as SNEGSKA (reference sequence). Losses at the gene ends were 6 bases for V and 9 bases for J; bases not matched to a gene: 16. The CDR3 extends over 15 amino acids. CDR3 loop: CSANPGQGGSREQFF. The CDR3 bases are TGCAGTGCCAACCCTGGACAGGGCGGATCCCGTGAGCAGTTCTTC.

A note on this clonotype: A much larger clone sits a single nucleotide away, making a read error possible. The chain employs TRBV29-1 and TRBJ2-5, with a weak D call TRBD2 (5 bases). Germline V CDR1 and CDR2: SQVTM, ANQGSEA. CDR3 length: 13 residues. CDR3 DNA: TGCAGCATTGACTACTCGGTAGGAGAGACCCAGTACTTC. This translates into CSIDYSVGETQYF.

This clonotype was found a few times. In nucleotides, the CDR3 is TGTGCCAGCAGCTTAGGCGGACAGATCACTGAAAAACTGTTTTTT. Translating it yields CASSLGGQITEKLFF. This chain joins TRBV7-9 and TRBJ1-4; a possible D gene is TRBD1 (6 bases). The CDR3 has 15 amino acids. Germline V CDR1 and CDR2: SEHNR, FQNEAQ (reference sequence). Trimming pared 1 base from V and 7 bases from J, leaving 13 bases between.

This clonotype was counted ten times or more. The chain joins TRBV28 to TRBJ2-7, with TRBD2 matching over 10 bases. Germline V gene sequence: CDR1 MDHEN, CDR2 SYDVKM. CDR3 length: 17 amino acids. V shed 3 bases, J shed 1 base, and the junction held 9 bases outside the gene matches. The CDR3 DNA is TGTGCCAGCAGTTTTCATATTGAGCGGGAGGGTTCCTACGAGCAGTACTTC. It specifies CASSFHIEREGSYEQYF.

There are many counts of this clonotype. The V call is TRBV15, the J call TRBJ1-1; 8 positions agree with TRBD1. This CDR3 region has 14 residues. V lost 1 base, J lost 4 bases, and 2 bases stayed unmatched. Looked up from germline, CDR1 is LNHNV and CDR2 is YYDKDF (reference sequence). CDR3: CATSRGTGITEAFF. The DNA of the CDR3 is TGTGCCACCAGCAGAGGGACAGGGATCACTGAAGCTTTCTTT.

The chain carries TRBV10-1 and TRBJ1-2, with D possibly matching TRBD1 (5 bases). CDR1 is WNHNN, CDR2 SYGVQD, per germline (reference sequence). The germline V and J ends were trimmed by 0 bases and 9 bases, with 11 bases remaining between them. This CDR3 comprises 13 residues. CDR3 DNA sequence: TGCGCCAGCAGTGAGTCTCTTGGGGGTCGCTACACCTTC. This translates into CASSESLGGRYTF.

Many counts were recorded for this clonotype. The chain uses TRBV3-1 and TRBJ2-1, with no clear D. V was trimmed by 1 base and J by 10 bases, leaving 11 bases between them. Looked up from germline, CDR1 is LGHDT and CDR2 is YNNKEL (reference sequence). This CDR3 contains 13 residues. The CDR3 region has the DNA TGTGCCAGCAGCCAAGGTATTAGACGGGAGCAGTTCTTC. Translated: CASSQGIRREQFF.

This clonotype was picked up many times. This chain's CDR3 is CASSLGRVMDVEQYF. The CDR3 region has the DNA TGTGCCAGCAGTTTAGGACGAGTGATGGACGTCGAGCAGTACTTC. J is TRBJ2-7 and V is TRBV12-3 or TRBV12-4; D uncertain. The CDR3 has 15 residues. V was trimmed by 1 base and J by 6 bases, leaving 16 bases between them.

There are many counts of this clonotype. This chain joins TRBV5-1 and TRBJ2-2; D may be TRBD1 (5 bases). The germline CDR1 and CDR2 sequences are SGHRS and YFSETQ. Trimming stripped 6 bases from V and 3 bases from J, with 15 bases between. The CDR3 runs to 15 residues. In nucleotides, the CDR3 is TGCGCCAGCACCTTATCTCAACAGGACACCGGGGAGCTGTTTTTT. It codes for CASTLSQQDTGELFF.

This clonotype came up many times. V and J are TRBV11-2 and TRBJ1-1; tentatively, D is TRBD1 (6 bases). Germline V gene sequence: CDR1 SGHAT, CDR2 FQNNGV. Trimming shortened V by 1 base and J by 3 bases, and 30 bases separated the two germline ends. This CDR3 comprises 21 residues. The chain's CDR3 is CASSLVLSLKPDRPPDTEAFF. The CDR3, as DNA: TGTGCCAGCAGCTTAGTCCTCTCCCTTAAACCTGACAGGCCGCCTGACACTGAAGCTTTCTTT.

A few counts support this clonotype. The chain is built from TRBV5-6 and TRBJ2-5, with 9 positions matching TRBD1. Per the germline V gene, CDR1 is SGHDT and CDR2 is YYEEEE. Trimming removed 4 bases from V and 2 bases from J; junction bases left unmatched: 12. The CDR3 is 17 amino acids. The CDR3 DNA reads TGTGCCAGCAGCCACGTGGGACAGGGAGGGGGGCAAGAGACCCAGTACTTC. Translation: CASSHVGQGGGQETQYF.

This clonotype was counted only a few times. The J gene is TRBJ2-4, the V gene TRBV20-1, with TRBD2 matching over 8 bases. Germline assignment: CDR1 DFQATT and CDR2 SNEGSKA (reference sequence). The V segment lost 5 bases and the J segment 4 bases; nucleotides outside the gene matches: 4. The length of the CDR3 is 13 residues. CDR3 sequence: CSALLADKNIQYF. CDR3 sequence (DNA): TGCAGTGCTTTACTAGCGGATAAAAACATTCAGTACTTC.